This T cell receptor beta chain was obtained from a study of shared clonotypes between healthy human individuals. Findings of the study overall: Sequencing depth was a factor that was expected to affect clonotype sharing among donors. Rarefaction revealed incomplete sorted-subset sequencing despite large depth. Estimated richness was generally greater in naive than memory subsets.

The CDR3 extends over 16 amino acids. The germline CDR1 and CDR2 sequences are SEHNR and FQNEAQ (reference sequence). J lost 8 bases, V lost 5 bases, and 12 bases had no gene match. With regard to this clone: The antigen remains unidentified.

The naive CD8 fraction comprised CD45RO-negative cells positively selected for CCR7 and excluded terminally differentiated effector memory CD45RA+ cells. TCRdb keeps only in-frame clones here, not all; method: immunoSEQ multiplex PCR. The sample holds about 700,000 clones, around 90% seen once. Specimen: naive CD8+ T cells sorted from blood. The sequence came from a young man in good health. The chain recombines TRBV7-9 with TRBJ2-1; 10 nucleotides line up with TRBD2. The CDR3 protein is CASSPTQGLAGDEQFF. The CDR3 coding sequence is TGTGCCAGCAGCCCAACTCAAGGGCTAGCGGGAGATGAGCAGTTCTTC. The whole variable domain, filled in from reference TRBV7-9 and TRBJ2-1, reads DTGVSQNPRHKITKRGQNVTFRCDPISEHNRLYWYRQTLGQGPEFLTYFQNEAQLEKSRLLSDRFSAERPKGSFSTLEIQRTEQGDSAMYLCASSPTQGLAGDEQFFGPGTRLTVL.